The present TCR beta chain was sequenced within a study of OX40 agonist ivuxolimab in advanced cancers. General notes on the study: Ivuxolimab was an agonistic, fully human IgG2 monoclonal antibody directed against OX40 (CD134), a costimulatory receptor. Among the 50 to 55 dose-escalation patients, about 20 had hepatocellular carcinoma, approximately 15 melanoma, 9 renal cell carcinoma and 9 head and neck cancer. Intravenous ivuxolimab was administered to patients every 2 weeks at six dose levels: 0.01, 0.1, 0.3, 1.5, 3 and 10 mg/kg. The dose-escalation cohort was roughly 83% male with a mean age of approximately 60 years, ranging from roughly 23 to 79. Prior anti-PD-1, anti-PD-L1 or anti-CTLA-4 therapy was permitted, and roughly two fifths of dose-escalation patients had received checkpoint inhibitors. The paper describes the monotherapy dose-escalation part (N of about 47 patients) of the phase I trial of ivuxolimab. Three dose-escalation patients achieved partial responses, one with hepatocellular carcinoma and two with cutaneous melanoma. Peripheral TCRbeta sequencing was intended to test whether TCR sequence diversity was altered and clonal T-cell expansion was caused by ivuxolimab.

Genomic DNA was isolated from the sorted cells so that the TCRbeta CDR3 region could be sequenced. The immunoSEQ Assay was used to sequence the TCRbeta CDR3 regions. In its TCRdb copy, this immuneACCESS table keeps in-frame sequences only and misses some clones. Where compared with another copy, unresolved V genes explain less than half of these, and the others have no known cause. Across this sample there are roughly 62,000 clones, with more than 75% seen only once. Clones ranked in the top ten supply 4.7% of the sample. Patients with a history of autoimmune disease or receiving systemic immunosuppression were excluded from the trial. Peripheral blood for TCR sequencing was collected from all dose cohorts at baseline, on cycle 4 day 1, and on cycle 7 day 1. The samples were taken from a phase I, first-in-human, multicenter, open-label dose-escalation trial of ivuxolimab. Adults with locally advanced or metastatic melanoma, renal cell, hepatocellular, or head and neck squamous cell carcinoma were enrolled in the trial. Before TCR sequencing, CD4+ T cells and CD8+ T cells from peripheral blood were sorted into separate populations.

On this clone: Its antigen has not been determined. No clone much larger than this one lies a single base away; base qualities are absent.

General conclusions and limits of the study: In the 0.1-3.0 mg/kg groups, partial responders were among the patients with the lowest normalized peripheral clonal expansion, particularly in CD8+ T cells. Low levels of normalized T-cell clonal expansion were also seen in some nonresponding patients. At doses of 0.1 to 3.0 mg/kg, clonal expansion of both CD4+ and CD8+ T cells in blood was seen between baseline and week 6. After ivuxolimab, more expanded clones were found on average in CD8+ T cells than in CD4+ T cells. The antigen specificity of the peripheral T cells that underwent clonal expansion was not determined.

According to the germline V gene, CDR1 reads SGHTA and CDR2 reads FQGTGA. Measured from the cysteine to the phenylalanine, the CDR3 is 20 residues long. This entry keeps only the CDR3 DNA: 60 bases, framed from base 1. Trimming accounts for 1 base at V and 4 bases at J, while the number of junction bases matched to no gene is 17. This receptor was taken from an adult with an advanced solid tumor such as melanoma, head and neck, liver or kidney cancer. The chain joins TRBV7-3 to TRBJ2-2; 8 junctional bases match TRBD1. The sample consisted of CD4+ or CD8+ T cells sorted from blood, taken in a trial of the OX40 agonist ivuxolimab. This receptor has the CDR3 CASSLITRRLQGGPTGELFF. The nucleotide sequence is TGTGCCAGCAGCTTAATTACCCGTAGGTTACAGGGGGGCCCCACCGGGGAGCTGTTTTTT.